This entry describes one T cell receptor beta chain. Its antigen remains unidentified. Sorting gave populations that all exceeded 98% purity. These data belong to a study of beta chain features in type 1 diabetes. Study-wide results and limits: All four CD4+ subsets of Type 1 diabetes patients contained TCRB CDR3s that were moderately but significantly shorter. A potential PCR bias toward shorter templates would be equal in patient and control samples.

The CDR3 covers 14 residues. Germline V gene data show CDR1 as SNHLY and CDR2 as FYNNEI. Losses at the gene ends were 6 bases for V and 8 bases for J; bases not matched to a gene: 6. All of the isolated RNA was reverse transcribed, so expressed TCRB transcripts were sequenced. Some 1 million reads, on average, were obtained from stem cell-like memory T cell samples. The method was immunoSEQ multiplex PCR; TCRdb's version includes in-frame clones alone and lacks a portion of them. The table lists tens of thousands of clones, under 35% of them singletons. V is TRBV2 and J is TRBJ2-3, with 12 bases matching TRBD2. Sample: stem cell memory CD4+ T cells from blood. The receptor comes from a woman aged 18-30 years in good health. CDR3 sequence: CASSGTSGSATQYF. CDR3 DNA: TGTGCCAGCAGCGGGACTAGCGGGTCGGCTACGCAGTATTTT.